The 20 T cell receptor beta chains reported below all come from one sample, sequenced in a study of human T cells and chemical hapten exposure (dated by TCRdb to 2020 to 2022). The library was made by RACE. The reads were generated on a NextSeq 500. In TCRdb, the public reads were trimmed at Q25 with fastp and aligned with MiXCR, with productive beta chains retained. For every CDR3 protein sequence, its rows merge into one entry that carries the most common genes and DNA. Present in this sample are about 49,000 distinct CDR3 sequences, 9% to 9.5% of which were seen just once. The ten top clones hold roughly 4% of the sample. The time point label of this sample denotes: patch test 1, 2 weeks after DPC sensitization. In the paper's terms, the treatment or condition label means: therapeutic diphenylcyclopropenone sensitization with weekly scalp DPC. The source material was whole blood, sampled in connection with sensitization to the hapten diphenylcyclopropenone (DPC). Source of these receptors: a woman aged 45-60 years with alopecia areata. Some clones in this sample may be carry-over from other donors' samples.

This clonotype was picked up a small number of times. This chain links TRBV7-2 with TRBJ2-5; D unresolved. The CDR3 is 15 amino acids. V lost 5 bases to trimming and J lost 2 bases, with 15 bases between them. Germline CDR1 and CDR2: SGHTA and FQGNSA. In DNA form, the CDR3 reads TGTGCCAGCAGCCCAAGAACGTCGAATCAAGAGACCCAGTACTTC. Its translation is CASSPRTSNQETQYF.

This clonotype was counted many times. The chain employs TRBV4-1 and TRBJ2-4; D might be TRBD1 (5 bases). Germline V gene sequence: CDR1 MGHRA, CDR2 YSYEKL. The V and J ends lost 0 bases and 3 bases respectively, with 9 bases between them. The CDR3 is 15 residues long. The CDR3 DNA sequence: TGCGCCAGCAGCCAAGATGACAGATTCAAAAACATTCAGTACTTC. Amino acids: CASSQDDRFKNIQYF.

At least ten counts were recorded for this clonotype. The junction and the germline gene differ at one end; a read error may be behind it. The chain joins TRBV29-1 to TRBJ2-1; D gene unclear. Germline V gene sequence: CDR1 SQVTM, CDR2 ANQGSEA. This CDR3 is built from 12 residues. This CDR3 reads CSVDPNYNEQFF. In DNA, the CDR3 is TGCAGCGTTGATCCAAATTACAACGAGCAGTTCTTC.

This chain connects TRBV9 to TRBJ2-5; 16 nucleotides agree with TRBD2. The CDR3 covers 16 residues. V trimming: 4 bases; J trimming: 4 bases; junction bases outside the gene matches: 4. CDR1 is SGDLS and CDR2 is YYNGEE in the germline V gene. CDR3: CASSSGTSGRAETQYF. CDR3 sequence (DNA): TGTGCCAGCAGCTCCGGGACTAGCGGGAGGGCAGAGACCCAGTACTTC.

This clonotype was observed at least ten times. The gene calls are TRBV20-1 and TRBJ1-1; D unresolved. CDR3 size: 13 residues. Germline CDR1 and CDR2: DFQATT and SNEGSKA (reference sequence). The germline V and J ends were trimmed by 4 bases and 1 base, with 10 bases remaining between them. The CDR3 sequence is CSATIRANTEAFF. CDR3 in DNA: TGCAGTGCTACGATTCGTGCGAACACTGAAGCTTTCTTT.

In its sample, this clonotype was seen many times. The CDR3 sequence: CASYSRGHWGHRDTEAFF. In DNA, the CDR3 is TGTGCCAGCTACTCGAGAGGTCATTGGGGGCACCGTGACACTGAAGCTTTCTTT. The rearrangement uses TRBV12-3 or TRBV12-4 and TRBJ1-1, with a tentative D call TRBD1 (6 bases). There are 18 residues in the CDR3. V was cut by 8 bases and J by 3 bases, with 28 bases left in between.

This clonotype was seen a few times. The rearrangement uses TRBV20-1 and TRBJ1-2, with TRBD1 as a possible D gene (6 bases). V was cut by 5 bases and J by 8 bases, with 24 bases left in between. CDR3 length equals 15 residues. In germline, CDR1 is DFQATT, CDR2 SNEGSKA (reference sequence). The CDR3 DNA is TGCAGTGCTGAGTCAATAGGGGGGAATTGGAAGGGCTACACCTTC. Protein product: CSAESIGGNWKGYTF.

V gene TRBV7-2 combines with J gene TRBJ2-7, with 8 bases fitting TRBD1. V dropped 5 bases and J dropped 3; count of bases not matched to a gene: 3. The CDR3 contains 13 residues. In germline, CDR1 is SGHTA, CDR2 FQGNSA. In nucleotides, the CDR3 is TGTGCCAGCAGCGTGGGACAGGACTACGAGCAGTACTTC. Translated, it gives CASSVGQDYEQYF.

This sequence joins TRBV20-1 and TRBJ2-4, with D tentatively TRBD2 (5 bases). CDR1 is DFQATT, CDR2 SNEGSKA, per germline (reference sequence). The CDR3 has 12 residues. Between the trimmed V and J ends, which lost 6 bases and 0 bases, there was a span of 6 bases. The CDR3 bases are TGCAGTGCCGGACTAGCCAAAAACATTCAGTACTTC. Encoded protein: CSAGLAKNIQYF.

Ten or more counts support this clonotype. This chain joins TRBV29-1 and TRBJ2-1; no clear D. Germline-derived CDR1 and CDR2 are SQVTM and ANQGSEA. Trimming pared 4 bases from V and 4 bases from J, leaving 5 bases between. The CDR3 length is 11 residues. Written as DNA, the CDR3 is TGCAGCGTTGTCTCTTACAATGAGCAGTTCTTC. Its translation is CSVVSYNEQFF.

This clonotype came up many times. The chain uses TRBV6-1 and TRBJ2-3; 13 nucleotides match TRBD2. CDR3 length: 16 residues. CDR1 is MNHNS, CDR2 SASEGT, per germline. The V and J ends lost 8 bases and 4 bases, in that order; junction bases with no gene match: 9. The CDR3 coding sequence is TGTGCCAGCTGCCGACTAGCGGGAGGAGGTGCAGATACGCAGTATTTT. It is translated as CASCRLAGGGADTQYF.

This clonotype was recorded a few times. The V gene is TRBV28, the J gene TRBJ2-5; D is ambiguous. This CDR3 is built from 14 residues. V was clipped by 3 bases and J by 5 bases, with 13 bases between them. Germline V gene sequence: CDR1 MDHEN, CDR2 SYDVKM. The CDR3 loop is CASSFASRVETQYF. For the CDR3, the DNA is TGTGCCAGCAGTTTTGCGAGTAGGGTTGAGACCCAGTACTTC.

This clonotype has ten or more counts. The genes are TRBV19 and TRBJ1-5; 9 nucleotides match TRBD1. Germline V gene data show CDR1 as LNHDA and CDR2 as SQIVND (reference sequence). Germline trimming cut 6 bases from V and 3 bases from J; bases unmatched to any gene: 6. This CDR3 has 15 residues. The CDR3 DNA reads TGTGCCAGTAGGGCAGACAGGGGGGACAATCAGCCCCAGCATTTT. It yields the protein CASRADRGDNQPQHF.

This clonotype was recorded at least ten times. The chain links TRBV7-2 to TRBJ1-1; D not certain. Germline CDR1 reads SGHTA; CDR2 reads FQGNSA. Trimming stripped 1 base from V and 3 bases from J, with 12 bases between. CDR3 size: 15 residues. CDR3 region: CASSLGWGFYTEAFF. The CDR3 DNA reads TGTGCCAGCAGCTTAGGTTGGGGTTTTTACACTGAAGCTTTCTTT.

At least ten counts were recorded for this clonotype. CDR3 protein: CAWNSMSYGYTF. The CDR3, as DNA: TGTGCCTGGAATAGTATGTCCTATGGCTACACCTTC. The chain employs TRBV30 and TRBJ1-2; D ambiguous. Trimming stripped 4 bases from V and 4 bases from J, with 10 bases between. The germline V gene encodes CDR1 GTSNPN and CDR2 SVGIG (reference sequence). This CDR3 has 12 residues.

By its share, this clonotype is medium-sized (0.01 to 0.1%). The CDR3 region has the DNA TGCAGTGCTGGTAGAGGTGGGGCTGGGGCCAACGTCCTGACTTTC. Amino acids: CSAGRGGAGANVLTF. This chain uses TRBV20-1 with TRBJ2-6; D is ambiguous. This CDR3 has 15 amino acids. The germline V gene encodes CDR1 DFQATT and CDR2 SNEGSKA (reference sequence). The ends were cut back, 5 bases at V and 2 bases at J, with 13 bases in the middle.

The chain carries TRBV11-2 and TRBJ2-7; TRBD2 agrees at 8 bases. J lost 0 bases, V lost 5 bases, and 6 bases had no gene match. Germline CDR1 SGHAT, CDR2 FQNNGV. This CDR3 contains 15 residues. The CDR3 protein is CASSLTGTSSYEQYF. The CDR3 bases are TGTGCCAGCAGCCTGACTGGGACTAGCTCCTACGAGCAGTACTTC.

For this clonotype: This could be a read error, since a much larger clone is one nucleotide away. This chain uses TRBV14 with TRBJ2-3; TRBD2 is a possible D gene (5 bases). The V end was cut by 3 bases, the J end by 2 bases, with 9 bases between. This CDR3 region has 14 residues. Germline lookup yields CDR1 SGHDN and CDR2 FVKESK. The CDR3 loop is CASSHFDYTDTQYF. CDR3 in DNA: TGTGCCAGCAGCCATTTTGACTACACAGATACGCAGTATTTT.

At least ten counts were recorded for this clonotype. The J gene is TRBJ2-7, the V gene TRBV28; D is unclear. The CDR3 spans 11 residues. V was cut by 5 bases and J by 2 bases, with 4 bases left in between. In germline, CDR1 is MDHEN, CDR2 SYDVKM. CDR3 DNA: TGTGCCAGCAGTCCTGCCTACGAGCAGTACTTC. Protein sequence: CASSPAYEQYF.

In its sample, this clonotype was seen a few times. It may be a read error: a sequence one base away is much more abundant. The chain is built from TRBV30 and TRBJ2-7; either TRBD1 or TRBD2 may fit D (5 bases each). Germline V CDR1 and CDR2: GTSNPN, SVGIG (reference sequence). Between the trimmed V and J ends, which lost 4 bases and 0 bases, there was a span of 10 bases. CDR3 length: 13 residues. This CDR3 reads CAWKRTNSYEQYF. The CDR3 DNA reads as TGTGCCTGGAAGCGGACAAACTCCTACGAGCAGTACTTC.